This record covers a single TCR beta chain. Its antigen is as yet unknown. The sample belongs to a study of early T cells in non-severe SARS-CoV-2 infection. Study in general: Sequencing of unsorted whole blood was done on bulk RNA, leaving chains unpaired.

Trimming stripped 7 bases from V and 1 base from J, with 10 bases between. The V gene's germline CDR1 is SQVTM and CDR2 ANQGSEA. The CDR3 is 13 residues long. General study results and limits: Matches to VDJdb favored anti-spike CD8 responses and missed private and CD4 specificities.

As part of library construction, unique molecular identifiers were attached to individual cDNA molecules. TCRdb reanalysed the 5' RACE reads using MiXCR and keeps one entry per CDR3 protein. Of over 80,000 distinct CDR3 sequences in the sample, roughly 12% were seen once. V is TRBV29-1 and J is TRBJ2-2; D is ambiguous. The input for sequencing was whole blood, taken at baseline. This receptor was identified in an adult who was a healthcare worker with PCR-confirmed SARS-CoV-2 infection or an uninfected control (not recorded which). The CDR3 sequence is CSGMRENTGELFF. The CDR3 region has the DNA TGCAGCGGTATGAGAGAGAACACCGGGGAGCTGTTTTTT.